The present entry profiles one TCR beta chain with its context. This clonotype has at least ten counts. No antigen is known for it. This could be a read error, since a much larger clone is one nucleotide away. This sample is part of a study of neurological immune-mediated disorders (dated by TCRdb to about 2019). About the investigation overall: Among the roughly 35 multiple sclerosis patients, some 31 had relapsing-remitting MS and 3 had secondary progressive MS. Peripheral blood TCR-beta repertoires from HTLV-I-associated myelopathy (HAM/TSP) patients, multiple sclerosis patients and healthy controls were compared by UMI-based sequencing. Longitudinal samples, technical triplicates and paired sorted CD4+ and CD8+ T-cell subsets, alongside PBMC samples, were included among the roughly 100 TCR-beta libraries. The cohort was made up of 68 subjects, consisting of some 15 HAM/TSP patients, approximately 35 multiple sclerosis patients and around 20 healthy controls. Overall results and qualifications from the work: Phylogenetic analysis grouped repertoires from 18 of 34 MS patients into a cluster of related CDR3 sequences, suggesting a possible repertoire-level signature. No identical CDR3 amino acid sequences were found to be shared among expanded clones across subjects, suggesting that TCR-beta repertoires were private in all groups. TCR clonal expansion was greatest in HAM/TSP patients and smallest in MS patients, who ranked below even healthy controls. The MS cluster was not associated with any clinical or MRI features, and the authors stated that larger cohorts are needed.

For unsorted PBMC libraries, 2 million PBMCs were used after storage in RNAlater at -80 degrees C until RNA extraction. Multiple sclerosis patients were enrolled in a US clinical protocol under which disease progression was evaluated by magnetic resonance imaging. Peripheral blood underwent Ficoll-Hypaque density gradient centrifugation to isolate PBMCs, which were then cryopreserved in liquid nitrogen. cDNA was synthesized by template-switch 5'RACE using a primer carrying a 10-nucleotide random unique molecular identifier by which each TCR transcript was tagged. Each sequencing run produced over 160 million TCR-beta sequences covering 15-18 subjects. The RNeasy kit was used to extract total RNA. The KAPA Real-time Library Amplification kit was used to amplify TCR-beta VDJ regions with primers for the TCR constant region and the 5'RACE anchor. A first PCR added sample indexes and Illumina adaptors, after which a second PCR increased the library yield. The roughly 650 bp TCR product was size-selected on a 2% E-gel SizeSelection system after Ampure bead purification. Before pooling, library quality was checked on a Bioanalyzer, concentration was measured with Qubit, and libraries were quantified with the Kapa Library Quantification kit. Libraries were sequenced paired-end 2 x 150 bp on an Illumina HiSeq 2500. To increase sequence diversity, roughly 24-32% phiX was spiked into each library pool. On the study's bioinformatics: The UMI-based MiGEC pipeline processed quality-filtered reads and removed over 85% of raw TCR sequences during error correction. IMGT germline references were used for aligning VDJ genes, and each clonotype was defined as a unique CDR3 amino acid sequence together with its V-J genes. Clonal expansion, Shannon diversity and CDR3 relatedness (CalcPairwiseDistances, ClusterSamples) were evaluated with VDJtools, and phylogenetic trees were built with CLCbio workbench. Using coefficient-of-variation modelling across technical triplicates, the study counted a clone as expanded if it had at least 8 unique UMIs. TCRdb redid the processing of the public reads, applying fastp at Q25 and MiXCR, and retained in-frame beta chains. A single entry per CDR3 protein holds the most common genes and DNA from its merged rows. TCRdb's processing, not the authors', yielded these V and J calls. The table for this sample lists 50,000 to 70,000 distinct CDR3 sequences; nearly 3.5% of them were counted only once. The top ten clonotypes cover about 4% of the sample.

CDR1 is given as WSHSY and CDR2 as SAAADI, both from the germline V gene. Measured from the cysteine to the phenylalanine, the CDR3 is 15 residues long. The retained sequence is limited to the CDR3, 45 bases, with the frame set at the first base. Sequencing used PBMCs. This receptor was obtained from a man aged 40-50 years with multiple sclerosis. The rearrangement joined TRBV10-2 to TRBJ1-3; TRBD1 could be the D gene, as 6 bases match. The CDR3 protein is CASLLPGGSGKTIYF. The bases are TGCGCCAGCCTACTTCCCGGGGGCTCTGGAAAAACCATATATTTT.